This T cell receptor beta chain was found in a study of identical twins. Notes on the study in general: The study found weaker excess twin sharing in beta out-of-frame sequences. Memory repertoires lacked the insertion deficit that abundant cord blood beta clonotypes showed. Excess low generation probability was seen in twin-shared out-of-frame alpha sequences.

The trim removed 4 bases at V and 11 bases at J, leaving 20 bases unmatched. Germline assignment: CDR1 SGHRS and CDR2 YFSETQ. CDR3 length: 16 residues. Concerning this clonotype: What it binds is unknown.

TCRdb used MiXCR to reprocess the 5' RACE reads, holding one entry per CDR3 protein. Here the sample spans 1.5 million to 2 million distinct CDR3 sequences, more than 30% being singletons. The sequence came from a newborn girl in good health. V is TRBV5-1 and J is TRBJ2-5, with TRBD1 matching over 7 bases. The sequencing input was cord blood. The CDR3 DNA follows: TGCGCCAGCAGCGAACCACCGGGACAGATTCCTTACGGGCAGTACTTC. Amino acid sequence: CASSEPPGQIPYGQYF.